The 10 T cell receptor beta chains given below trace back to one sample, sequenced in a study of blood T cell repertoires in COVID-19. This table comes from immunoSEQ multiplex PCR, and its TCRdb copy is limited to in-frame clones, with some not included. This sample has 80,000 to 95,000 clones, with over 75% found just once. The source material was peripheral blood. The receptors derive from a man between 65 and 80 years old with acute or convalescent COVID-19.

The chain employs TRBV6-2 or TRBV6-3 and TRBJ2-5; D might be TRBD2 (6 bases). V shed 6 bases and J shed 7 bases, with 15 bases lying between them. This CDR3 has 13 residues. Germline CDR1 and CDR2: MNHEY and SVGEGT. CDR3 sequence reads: CASRPTGSGTQYF. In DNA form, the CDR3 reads TGTGCCAGCAGACCTACCGGGAGCGGGACCCAGTACTTC.

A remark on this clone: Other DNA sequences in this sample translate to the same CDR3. CDR3 nucleotide sequence: TGTGCCAGCAGTCCCGGACAGCCTAATTCACCCCTCCACTTT. This sequence encodes CASSPGQPNSPLHF. The chain employs TRBV28 and TRBJ1-6; D perhaps matches TRBD1 (6 bases). Trimming took off 5 bases at V and 6 bases at J, with 11 bases between the two ends. CDR1 MDHEN and CDR2 SYDVKM come from the germline V gene. This CDR3 is built from 14 residues.

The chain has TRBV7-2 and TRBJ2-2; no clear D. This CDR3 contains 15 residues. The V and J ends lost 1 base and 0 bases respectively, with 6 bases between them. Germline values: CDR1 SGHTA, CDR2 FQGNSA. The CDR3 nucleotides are TGTGCCAGCAGCTTAGTAAGCACGAACACCGGGGAGCTGTTTTTT. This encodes CASSLVSTNTGELFF.

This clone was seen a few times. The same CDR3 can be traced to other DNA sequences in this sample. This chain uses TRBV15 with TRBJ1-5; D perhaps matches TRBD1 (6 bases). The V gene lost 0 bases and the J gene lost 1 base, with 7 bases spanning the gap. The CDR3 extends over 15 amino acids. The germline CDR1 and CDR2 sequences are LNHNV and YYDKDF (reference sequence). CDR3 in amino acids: CATSREQGSNQPQHF. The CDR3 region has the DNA TGTGCCACCAGCAGAGAACAGGGAAGCAATCAGCCCCAGCATTTT.

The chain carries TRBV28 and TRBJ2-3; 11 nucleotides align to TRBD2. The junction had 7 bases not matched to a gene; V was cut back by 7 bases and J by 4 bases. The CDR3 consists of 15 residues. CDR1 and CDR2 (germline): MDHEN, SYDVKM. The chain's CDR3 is CASTSTGLAADTQYF. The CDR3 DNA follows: TGTGCCAGCACCTCGACGGGACTAGCGGCAGATACGCAGTATTTT. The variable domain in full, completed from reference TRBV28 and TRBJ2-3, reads DVKVTQSSRYLVKRTGEKVFLECVQDMDHENMFWYRQDPGLGLRLIYFSYDVKMKEKGDIPEGYSVSREKKERFSLILESASTNQTSMYLCASTSTGLAADTQYFGPGTRLTVL.

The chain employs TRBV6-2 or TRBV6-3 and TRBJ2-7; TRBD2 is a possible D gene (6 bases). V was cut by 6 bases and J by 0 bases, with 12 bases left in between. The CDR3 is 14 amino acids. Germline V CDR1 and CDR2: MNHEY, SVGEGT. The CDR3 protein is CASRPGGSSYEQYF. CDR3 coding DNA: TGTGCCAGCAGGCCTGGGGGGTCCTCCTACGAGCAGTACTTC.

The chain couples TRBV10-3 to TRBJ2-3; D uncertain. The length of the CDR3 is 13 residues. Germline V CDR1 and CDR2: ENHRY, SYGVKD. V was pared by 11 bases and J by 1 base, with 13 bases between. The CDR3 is CASRGPGTDTQYF. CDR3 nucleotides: TGTGCCTCCCGAGGTCCAGGCACAGATACGCAGTATTTT.

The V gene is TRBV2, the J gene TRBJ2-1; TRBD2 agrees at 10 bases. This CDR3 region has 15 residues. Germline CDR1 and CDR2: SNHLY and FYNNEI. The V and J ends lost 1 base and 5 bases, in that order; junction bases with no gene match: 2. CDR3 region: CASSEVGTSDNEQFF. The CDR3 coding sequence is TGTGCCAGCAGTGAAGTAGGGACTAGCGACAATGAGCAGTTCTTC.

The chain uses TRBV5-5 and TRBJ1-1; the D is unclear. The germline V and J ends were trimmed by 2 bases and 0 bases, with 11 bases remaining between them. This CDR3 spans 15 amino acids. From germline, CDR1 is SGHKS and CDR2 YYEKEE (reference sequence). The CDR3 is CASSFAQTLNTEAFF. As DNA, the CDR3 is TGTGCCAGCAGCTTCGCCCAGACTTTGAACACTGAAGCTTTCTTT.

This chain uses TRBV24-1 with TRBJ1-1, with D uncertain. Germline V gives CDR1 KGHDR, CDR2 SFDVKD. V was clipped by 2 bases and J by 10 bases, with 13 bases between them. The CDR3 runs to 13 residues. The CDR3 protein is CATSDSKQTVAFF. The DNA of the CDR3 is TGTGCCACCAGTGATTCGAAGCAAACCGTAGCTTTCTTT.